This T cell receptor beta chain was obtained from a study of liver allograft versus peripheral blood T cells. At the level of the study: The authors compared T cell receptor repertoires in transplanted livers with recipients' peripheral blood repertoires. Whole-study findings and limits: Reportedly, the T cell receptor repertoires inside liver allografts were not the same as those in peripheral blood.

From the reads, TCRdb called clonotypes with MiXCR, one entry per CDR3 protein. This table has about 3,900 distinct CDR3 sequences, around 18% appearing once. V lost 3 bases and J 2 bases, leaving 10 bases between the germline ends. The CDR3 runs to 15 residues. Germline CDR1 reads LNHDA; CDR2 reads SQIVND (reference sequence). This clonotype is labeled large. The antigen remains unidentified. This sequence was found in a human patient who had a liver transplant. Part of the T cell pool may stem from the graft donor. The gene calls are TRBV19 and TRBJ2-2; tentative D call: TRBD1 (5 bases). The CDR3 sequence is CASSIEQVNTGELFF. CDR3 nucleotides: TGTGCCAGTAGTATCGAACAGGTTAACACCGGGGAGCTGTTTTTT.